The 10 T cell receptor beta chains below were found in one sample sequenced in a study of blood T cell repertoires in COVID-19. Sequenced by immunoSEQ multiplex PCR; TCRdb stores in-frame clones only, minus some. The top ten clones hold just under 7.5% of a sample with around 120,000 clones, around 80% of them seen once. The sequenced material came from peripheral blood. Receptors originate from a man aged 65-85 years with active or convalescent COVID-19.

V usage is TRBV12-5 and J usage is TRBJ2-1; D unresolved. Germline assignment: CDR1 LGHNT and CDR2 FRNRAP. This CDR3 is built from 15 residues. V shed 1 base and J shed 4 bases, with 11 bases lying between them. The CDR3 loop is CASGLGDPSYNEQFF. The CDR3 DNA reads TGTGCTAGTGGTTTGGGTGATCCGAGTTACAATGAGCAGTTCTTC.

The chain couples TRBV7-2 to TRBJ2-6, with TRBD1 as a possible D gene (5 bases). V dropped 3 bases and J dropped 2 bases, with 17 bases sitting between them. The CDR3 spans 18 residues. Germline CDR1 reads SGHTA; CDR2 reads FQGNSA. The CDR3 DNA reads TGTGCCAGCAGCTTTCCCACAGGCCTTCGTACTGGGGCCAACGTCCTGACTTTC. Encoded protein: CASSFPTGLRTGANVLTF.

The chain recombines TRBV3-1 (or the pseudogene TRBV3-2) with TRBJ2-7, with D tentatively TRBD2 (5 bases). The CDR3 contains 13 residues. CDR1 and CDR2 from the germline V gene are LGHDT and YNNKEL (reference sequence). V shed 3 bases and J shed 3 bases, with 9 bases lying between them. As DNA, the CDR3 is TGTGCCAGCAGCCAGGGGAGCCTCTACGAGCAGTACTTC. Its translation is CASSQGSLYEQYF.

The chain couples TRBV11-2 to TRBJ1-3; D is unclear. Trimming stripped 5 bases from V and 0 bases from J, with 8 bases between. CDR3 size: 14 residues. Germline V gene sequence: CDR1 SGHAT, CDR2 FQNNGV. The CDR3 sequence: CASSRADSGNTIYF. The CDR3 DNA reads as TGTGCCAGCAGCCGTGCAGACTCTGGAAACACCATATATTTT.

This sequence joins TRBV4-2 and TRBJ1-2, with 9 bases matching TRBD1. The V gene's germline CDR1 is LGHNA and CDR2 YNFKEQ. J was trimmed by 8 bases and V by 3 bases; bases with no gene match: 7. The CDR3 covers 14 residues. CDR3 coding DNA: TGTGCCAGCAGCCACACGACAGGGGGGGTAGGCTACACCTTC. Amino acid sequence: CASSHTTGGVGYTF.

The chain recombines TRBV15 with TRBJ1-5; D call uncertain. This CDR3 has 13 amino acids. Per the germline V gene, CDR1 is LNHNV and CDR2 is YYDKDF (reference sequence). The V and J ends lost 6 bases and 4 bases respectively, with 10 bases between them. In nucleotides, the CDR3 is TGTGCCACCAGTTCAGATAAAAATCAGCCCCAGCATTTT. Protein: CATSSDKNQPQHF.

The V call is TRBV5-1, the J call TRBJ2-2, with TRBD1 matching 8 bases. The length of the CDR3 is 16 residues. CDR1 and CDR2 (germline): SGHRS, YFSETQ. V shed 3 bases and J 1 base; nucleotides not matched to a gene: 5. CDR3 amino acids: CASSSDGQGNTGELFF. The DNA for the CDR3 is TGCGCCAGCAGCTCGGACGGACAGGGGAACACCGGGGAGCTGTTTTTT.

The chain joins TRBV7-2 to TRBJ1-1; TRBD1 might be the D (5 bases). The CDR3 sequence is 14 residues long. Between the trimmed V and J ends, which lost 1 base and 4 bases, there was a span of 10 bases. Germline-derived CDR1 and CDR2 are SGHTA and FQGNSA. The CDR3 region is CASSLDGRGTEAFF. CDR3 sequence (DNA): TGTGCCAGCAGCTTAGACGGAAGGGGCACTGAAGCTTTCTTT.

This chain uses TRBV4-3 with TRBJ2-7, with 7 bases identical to TRBD1. J lost 2 bases, V lost 1 base, and 11 bases had no gene match. The length of the CDR3 is 17 residues. Germline V gene sequence: CDR1 LGHNA, CDR2 YSLEER. CDR3 sequence reads: CASSQGSDRVFPYEQYF. CDR3 sequence (DNA): TGCGCCAGCAGCCAAGGGAGTGACAGGGTTTTCCCCTACGAGCAGTACTTC.

The chain has TRBV11-2 and TRBJ2-3, with D unresolved. The CDR3 has 13 amino acids. Germline V gene sequence: CDR1 SGHAT, CDR2 FQNNGV. The ends were cut back, 4 bases at V and 0 bases at J, with 5 bases in the middle. CDR3 region: CASSSLSTDTQYF. CDR3 DNA: TGTGCCAGCAGCTCACTTAGCACAGATACGCAGTATTTT. Full variable domain (rest looked up from reference TRBV11-2 and TRBJ2-3): EAGVAQSPRYKIIEKRQSVAFWCNPISGHATLYWYQQILGQGPKLLIQFQNNGVVDDSQLPKDRFSAERLKGVDSTLKIQPAKLEDSAVYLCASSSLSTDTQYFGPGTRLTVL.